Only a few counts were recorded for the clone carrying this T cell receptor beta chain. This record comes from a study of blood T cell repertoires in COVID-19. At the level of the study: COVID-19 samples from acute and convalescent phases originated in the United States, Italy and Spain. Nucleic acid was either cDNA or gDNA, and it came from T cells, B-cell-depleted T cells, or PBMCs.

Original processing methods: Reference gene primer amplification gave nucleated cell count estimates. The data were produced by immunoSEQ multiplex PCR, yet TCRdb's version contains in-frame clones alone and is incomplete. V and J calls and clone size follow that table, whereas D and trimming were derived from the DNA. Here the sample spans some 100,000 clones, about nine tenths being singletons. The CDR3 contains 15 residues. The V and J ends lost 11 bases and 3 bases respectively, with 20 bases between them. Per germline, CDR1 LNHDA and CDR2 SQIVND (reference sequence). The sequence derives from a man in his 70s who had recovered from COVID-19. The chain employs TRBV19 and TRBJ1-5; TRBD1 is a possible D gene (6 bases). The specimen was peripheral blood. The CDR3: CARGGGDSLNQPQHF. In DNA, the CDR3 is TGTGCCCGGGGAGGGGGAGACAGCCTCAATCAGCCCCAGCATTTT.